This T cell receptor (beta chain) was profiled in a study of siplizumab effects on memory and regulatory T cells. Study conclusions and caveats: Proliferating Tregs taken from siplizumab cultures were not shown to have a confirmed suppressive function.

The junction had 8 bases not matched to a gene; V was cut back by 5 bases and J by 0 bases. The CDR3 length is 18 residues. Germline loops: CDR1 LNHDA, CDR2 SQIVND (reference sequence). With respect to this clone: Its specificity is unknown.

Clones were sequenced by immunoSEQ multiplex PCR, and TCRdb holds only the in-frame ones, with some missing. The profile shows about 100,000 clones, 85% to 95% of them singletons. Sequenced input: non-Treg CD4+ T cells sorted from blood. V is TRBV19 and J is TRBJ2-6; 9 nucleotides align to TRBD1. This clonotype was obtained from a human donor in good health. For the CDR3, the DNA is TGTGCCAGTAGTTTCGGGACAGGGAGCTACTCTGGGGCCAACGTCCTGACTTTC. It translates to CASSFGTGSYSGANVLTF.